Included here is one T cell receptor beta chain sequence, with context. TCRdb reprocessed the RT-PCR reads with MiXCR, giving one entry per CDR3 protein. The sample shows about 680,000 distinct CDR3 sequences, 13% to 15% of them seen only once. Trimming pared 5 bases from V and 1 base from J, leaving 14 bases between. The CDR3 runs to 15 residues. The chain is built from TRBV12-3 or TRBV12-4 and TRBJ1-2; weak D call: TRBD1 (6 bases). Specimen: memory CD4+ T cells from blood. This sequence was found in a female donor in good health, serving as a healthy control. The CDR3, as DNA: TGTGCCAGCAGTAAACAGGGTACCATTAACTATGGCTACACCTTC. This sequence encodes CASSKQGTINYGYTF.